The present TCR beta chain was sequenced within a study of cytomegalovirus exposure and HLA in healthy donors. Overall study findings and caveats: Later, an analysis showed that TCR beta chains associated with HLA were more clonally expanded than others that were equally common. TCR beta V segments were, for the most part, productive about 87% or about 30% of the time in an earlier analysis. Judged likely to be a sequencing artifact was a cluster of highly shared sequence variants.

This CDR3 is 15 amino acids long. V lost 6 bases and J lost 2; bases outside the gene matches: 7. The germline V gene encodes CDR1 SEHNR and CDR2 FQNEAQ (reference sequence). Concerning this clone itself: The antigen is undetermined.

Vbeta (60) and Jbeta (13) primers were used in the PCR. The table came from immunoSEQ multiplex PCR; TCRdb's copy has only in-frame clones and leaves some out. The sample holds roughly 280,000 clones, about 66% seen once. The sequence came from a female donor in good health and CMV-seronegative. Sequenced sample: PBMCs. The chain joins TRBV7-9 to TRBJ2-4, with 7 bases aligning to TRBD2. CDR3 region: CASSLRGEPKNIQYF. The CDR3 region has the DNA TGTGCCAGCAGTCTACGGGGGGAACCCAAAAACATTCAGTACTTC. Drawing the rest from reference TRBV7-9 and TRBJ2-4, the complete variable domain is DTGVSQNPRHKITKRGQNVTFRCDPISEHNRLYWYRQTLGQGPEFLTYFQNEAQLEKSRLLSDRFSAERPKGSFSTLEIQRTEQGDSAMYLCASSLRGEPKNIQYFGAGTRLSVL.